This TCR beta chain was identified during a study of cytomegalovirus exposure and HLA in healthy donors. The study ran its PCR with 60 Vbeta and 13 Jbeta primers. This table comes from immunoSEQ multiplex PCR, and its TCRdb copy is limited to in-frame clones, with some not included. The sample records approximately 160,000 clones, roughly 80% being singletons. Trimming cost V 6 bases and J 4 bases; bases outside gene matches: 7. This CDR3 contains 14 residues. CDR1 and CDR2 from the germline V gene are SGHTA and FQGNSA. The source is a middle-aged man in good health and CMV-seropositive. The chain couples TRBV7-2 to TRBJ2-3, with 7 bases matching TRBD2. Sequences were obtained from PBMCs. The CDR3 sequence: CASRSGRGSDTQYF. The CDR3 coding sequence is TGTGCCAGCAGGAGTGGGAGGGGCTCAGATACGCAGTATTTT.